These T cell receptor beta chains were read from a single sample in a study of T-cell reconstitution after alpha-beta-depleted transplantation in children. TCRdb reanalysed the PCR reads using MiXCR and keeps one entry per CDR3 protein. Among approximately 640,000 distinct CDR3 sequences listed, 16% were seen once. Sequences were derived from PBMCs from the stem cell graft donor, sampled from the stem cell graft. The origin of the receptors is a human donor who donated a stem cell graft to a child with acute myeloid leukemia. CDR3s include the opening cysteine and the closing phenylalanine or tryptophan. D genes are given only for firm matches. Only part of the rows carry a size: once, few, many, or a class if the clone is expanded.

D gene: NA; clone size: many; J gene: TRBJ1-4; V gene: TRBV7-2; CDR3 protein: CASSLGTGSEKLFF; CDR3 DNA: TGTGCCAGCAGCTTAGGGACCGGATCAGAAAAACTGTTTTTT
D gene: NA; clone size: many; J gene: TRBJ2-7; V gene: TRBV7-2; CDR3 protein: CASSFDPASSYEQYF; CDR3 DNA: TGTGCCAGCAGCTTCGACCCGGCATCATCCTACGAGCAGTACTTC
D gene: NA; clone size: many; J gene: TRBJ2-1; V gene: TRBV11-2; CDR3 protein: CASSLTWGLGLVNEQFF; CDR3 DNA: TGTGCCAGCAGCTTGACCTGGGGTCTGGGGTTGGTGAATGAGCAGTTCTTC
D gene: NA; clone size: NA; J gene: TRBJ2-5; V gene: TRBV21-1; CDR3 protein: CASSTRTAQGRGGQETQYF; CDR3 DNA: TGTGCCAGCAGCACCCGGACAGCACAGGGACGTGGTGGCCAAGAGACCCAGTACTTC
D gene: TRBD2; clone size: many; J gene: TRBJ2-7; V gene: TRBV4-3; CDR3 protein: CASSQMVAGVPPYEQYF; CDR3 DNA: TGCGCCAGCAGCCAAATGGTAGCGGGGGTCCCCCCCTACGAGCAGTACTTC
D gene: NA; clone size: many; J gene: TRBJ1-4; V gene: TRBV7-2; CDR3 protein: CASSLAGVTANEKLFF; CDR3 DNA: TGTGCCAGCAGCTTAGCGGGGGTGACAGCTAATGAAAAACTGTTTTTT
D gene: TRBD1; clone size: NA; J gene: TRBJ2-5; V gene: TRBV10-1; CDR3 protein: CASGTGQEQETQYF; CDR3 DNA: TGCGCCAGCGGCACTGGACAGGAGCAAGAGACCCAGTACTTC
D gene: TRBD2; clone size: few; J gene: TRBJ2-3; V gene: TRBV7-2; CDR3 protein: CASSLPPGGTDTQYF; CDR3 DNA: TGTGCCAGCAGCTTACCCCCCGGGGGGACAGATACGCAGTATTTT
D gene: TRBD1; clone size: NA; J gene: TRBJ1-1; V gene: TRBV5-5; CDR3 protein: CASSPTGNPANTEAFF; CDR3 DNA: TGTGCCAGCAGCCCGACAGGGAACCCGGCCAACACTGAAGCTTTCTTT
D gene: TRBD1; clone size: few; J gene: TRBJ2-2; V gene: TRBV12-3/TRBV12-4; CDR3 protein: CASSYGQGITGELFF; CDR3 DNA: TGTGCCAGCAGTTACGGACAGGGAATTACCGGGGAGCTGTTTTTT
D gene: TRBD1; clone size: NA; J gene: TRBJ2-4; V gene: TRBV5-6; CDR3 protein: CASRRWTGAKNIQYF; CDR3 DNA: TGTGCCAGCAGGCGTTGGACAGGGGCCAAAAACATTCAGTACTTC
D gene: NA; clone size: once; J gene: TRBJ2-5; V gene: TRBV29-1; CDR3 protein: CSVESRSGTQETQYF; CDR3 DNA: TGCAGCGTTGAGTCACGCTCAGGGACACAAGAGACCCAGTACTTC
D gene: TRBD1; clone size: many; J gene: TRBJ1-4; V gene: TRBV20-1; CDR3 protein: CSALGQGVGKLFF; CDR3 DNA: TGCAGTGCTTTGGGACAGGGAGTGGGAAAACTGTTTTTT
D gene: NA; clone size: many; J gene: TRBJ1-5; V gene: TRBV29-1; CDR3 protein: CSVSEGNQPQHF; CDR3 DNA: TGCAGCGTAAGTGAAGGCAATCAGCCCCAGCATTTT
D gene: NA; clone size: few; J gene: TRBJ2-3; V gene: TRBV20-1; CDR3 protein: CSAGGGQRGDTQYF; CDR3 DNA: TGCAGTGCTGGGGGGGGACAGAGGGGGGATACGCAGTATTTT
D gene: NA; clone size: NA; J gene: TRBJ2-1; V gene: TRBV7-2; CDR3 protein: CASSCAGASYNEQFF; CDR3 DNA: TGTGCCAGCAGCTGCGCAGGGGCCTCCTACAATGAGCAGTTCTTC
D gene: TRBD1; clone size: NA; J gene: TRBJ1-1; V gene: TRBV7-8; CDR3 protein: CASSVWDSQNTEAFF; CDR3 DNA: TGTGCCAGCAGCGTCTGGGACAGCCAGAACACTGAAGCTTTCTTT
D gene: TRBD2; clone size: NA; J gene: TRBJ2-2; V gene: TRBV20-1; CDR3 protein: CCARSGNSGGTGELFF; CDR3 DNA: TGCTGTGCTAGGAGTGGCAATAGCGGGGGCACCGGGGAGCTGTTTTTT
D gene: TRBD1; clone size: few; J gene: TRBJ1-5; V gene: TRBV10-3; CDR3 protein: CAISEDRVNQPQHF; CDR3 DNA: TGTGCCATCAGTGAGGACAGGGTCAATCAGCCCCAGCATTTT
D gene: NA; clone size: NA; J gene: TRBJ1-5; V gene: TRBV3-1; CDR3 protein: CASSKEGNQPQHF; CDR3 DNA: TGTGCCAGCAGCAAGGAGGGGAATCAGCCCCAGCATTTT
D gene: TRBD1; clone size: NA; J gene: TRBJ1-6; V gene: TRBV14; CDR3 protein: CASSRDRGITYNSPLHF; CDR3 DNA: TGTGCCAGCAGTCGGGACAGGGGGATAACCTATAATTCACCCCTCCACTTT
D gene: NA; clone size: NA; J gene: TRBJ1-3; V gene: TRBV30; CDR3 protein: CAWSNGGAGNTIYF; CDR3 DNA: TGTGCCTGGAGTAATGGGGGAGCTGGAAACACCATATATTTT
D gene: NA; clone size: few; J gene: TRBJ2-2; V gene: TRBV7-2; CDR3 protein: CASSPDKGPGELFF; CDR3 DNA: TGTGCCAGCAGCCCGGACAAGGGTCCCGGGGAGCTGTTTTTT
D gene: NA; clone size: NA; J gene: TRBJ2-3; V gene: TRBV7-6; CDR3 protein: CASSPMGDTQYF; CDR3 DNA: TGTGCCAGCAGCCCCATGGGAGATACGCAGTATTTT
D gene: NA; clone size: NA; J gene: TRBJ2-7; V gene: TRBV6-2/TRBV6-3; CDR3 protein: CATYDRPYEQYF; CDR3 DNA: TGTGCCACCTACGACAGACCCTACGAGCAGTACTTC
D gene: NA; clone size: NA; J gene: TRBJ2-7; V gene: TRBV9; CDR3 protein: CASSVWRQISYEQYF; CDR3 DNA: TGTGCCAGCAGCGTATGGCGGCAGATTTCCTACGAGCAGTACTTC
D gene: NA; clone size: NA; J gene: TRBJ2-2; V gene: TRBV11-2; CDR3 protein: CASSRTFGANTGELFF; CDR3 DNA: TGTGCCAGCAGCCGCACCTTTGGGGCGAACACCGGGGAGCTGTTTTTT
D gene: TRBD1; clone size: many; J gene: TRBJ2-1; V gene: TRBV6-5; CDR3 protein: CASRTDRVYNEQFF; CDR3 DNA: TGTGCCAGCAGAACCGACAGGGTTTACAATGAGCAGTTCTTC
D gene: NA; clone size: NA; J gene: TRBJ1-2; V gene: TRBV28; CDR3 protein: CASSSDGHYGYTF; CDR3 DNA: TGTGCCAGCAGTTCCGACGGACACTATGGCTACACCTTC
D gene: NA; clone size: many; J gene: TRBJ2-3; V gene: TRBV10-3; CDR3 protein: CAISEGLTTDTQYF; CDR3 DNA: TGTGCCATCAGTGAAGGTTTAACGACAGATACGCAGTATTTT
D gene: NA; clone size: few; J gene: TRBJ1-4; V gene: TRBV5-6; CDR3 protein: CASSQTRGSNEKLFF; CDR3 DNA: TGTGCCAGCAGCCAAACCAGGGGATCTAATGAAAAACTGTTTTTT
D gene: NA; clone size: many; J gene: TRBJ1-3; V gene: TRBV20-1; CDR3 protein: CSARGGHLSSGNTIYF; CDR3 DNA: TGCAGTGCCCGGGGGGGACACCTAAGCTCTGGAAACACCATATATTTT
D gene: NA; clone size: many; J gene: TRBJ1-6; V gene: TRBV20-1; CDR3 protein: CSAISGSSDSPLHF; CDR3 DNA: TGCAGTGCTATTTCGGGATCGTCTGATTCACCCCTCCACTTT
D gene: TRBD1; clone size: few; J gene: TRBJ2-2; V gene: TRBV9; CDR3 protein: CASSVGGQGNGELFF; CDR3 DNA: TGTGCCAGCAGCGTAGGTGGACAGGGTAACGGGGAGCTGTTTTTT
D gene: NA; clone size: many; J gene: TRBJ1-1; V gene: TRBV20-1; CDR3 protein: CSARDTSQAFF; CDR3 DNA: TGCAGTGCTAGAGATACGTCACAAGCTTTCTTT
D gene: NA; clone size: NA; J gene: TRBJ1-1; V gene: TRBV5-5; CDR3 protein: CASSLSATRGTEAFF; CDR3 DNA: TGTGCCAGCAGCTTGAGTGCCACCCGGGGAACTGAAGCTTTCTTT
D gene: NA; clone size: NA; J gene: TRBJ1-5; V gene: TRBV3-1; CDR3 protein: CASSQGRYQPQHF; CDR3 DNA: TGTGCCAGCAGCCAAGGTCGATACCAGCCCCAGCATTTT
D gene: NA; clone size: NA; J gene: TRBJ1-6; V gene: TRBV7-8; CDR3 protein: CASSPAGSNSPLHF; CDR3 DNA: TGTGCCAGCAGCCCCGCGGGCTCTAATTCACCCCTCCACTTT
D gene: TRBD2; clone size: NA; J gene: TRBJ2-1; V gene: TRBV7-3; CDR3 protein: CASSPQRGLSYNEQFF; CDR3 DNA: TGTGCCAGCAGCCCCCAGCGGGGGCTCTCCTACAATGAGCAGTTCTTC
D gene: NA; clone size: NA; J gene: TRBJ2-7; V gene: TRBV6-2/TRBV6-3; CDR3 protein: CASSRGLSETYEQYF; CDR3 DNA: TGTGCCAGCAGTCGCGGACTATCGGAGACCTACGAGCAGTACTTC
D gene: NA; clone size: NA; J gene: TRBJ2-1; V gene: TRBV13; CDR3 protein: CASSPGQDSYNEQFF; CDR3 DNA: TGTGCCAGCAGCCCGGGTCAGGACTCGTACAATGAGCAGTTCTTC
D gene: TRBD1; clone size: few; J gene: TRBJ2-2; V gene: TRBV6-2/TRBV6-3; CDR3 protein: CATGNRGQGELFF; CDR3 DNA: TGTGCCACCGGAAACAGGGGCCAAGGGGAGCTGTTTTTT
D gene: TRBD2; clone size: NA; J gene: TRBJ2-3; V gene: TRBV29-1; CDR3 protein: CSVPSGGLDTQYF; CDR3 DNA: TGCAGCGTCCCTAGCGGGGGGCTGGATACGCAGTATTTT
D gene: NA; clone size: few; J gene: TRBJ2-2; V gene: TRBV12-3/TRBV12-4; CDR3 protein: CASTKTGGLDTGELFF; CDR3 DNA: TGTGCCAGCACCAAAACCGGGGGGCTAGACACCGGGGAGCTGTTTTTT
D gene: NA; clone size: few; J gene: TRBJ2-1; V gene: TRBV7-3; CDR3 protein: CASSLDTASYNEQFF; CDR3 DNA: TGTGCCAGCAGCTTAGACACAGCATCCTACAATGAGCAGTTCTTC
D gene: NA; clone size: NA; J gene: TRBJ1-3; V gene: TRBV6-5; CDR3 protein: CASSYSPGQRSGNTIYF; CDR3 DNA: TGTGCCAGCAGTTACTCTCCGGGACAACGCTCTGGAAACACCATATATTTT
D gene: TRBD1; clone size: few; J gene: TRBJ2-3; V gene: TRBV12-3/TRBV12-4; CDR3 protein: CASSLADRARTDTQYF; CDR3 DNA: TGTGCCAGCAGTTTAGCGGACAGGGCTCGCACAGATACGCAGTATTTT
D gene: NA; clone size: few; J gene: TRBJ1-2; V gene: TRBV7-8; CDR3 protein: CASSREVQSYGYTF; CDR3 DNA: TGTGCCAGCAGCCGAGAGGTGCAGTCCTATGGCTACACCTTC
D gene: NA; clone size: NA; J gene: TRBJ1-1; V gene: TRBV12-3/TRBV12-4; CDR3 protein: CASSIVPGVNEAFF; CDR3 DNA: TGTGCCAGCAGCATCGTCCCCGGAGTGAATGAAGCTTTCTTT
D gene: NA; clone size: NA; J gene: TRBJ2-3; V gene: TRBV7-2; CDR3 protein: CASSLGGLRTDTQYF; CDR3 DNA: TGTGCCAGCAGCTTAGGGGGTCTGCGCACAGATACGCAGTATTTT
D gene: NA; clone size: many; J gene: TRBJ1-5; V gene: TRBV6-5; CDR3 protein: CASSYSRGRGQNQPQHF; CDR3 DNA: TGTGCCAGCAGTTACTCCCGGGGGAGGGGACAAAATCAGCCCCAGCATTTT
D gene: NA; clone size: many; J gene: TRBJ1-1; V gene: TRBV20-1; CDR3 protein: CSARGGGQAFF; CDR3 DNA: TGCAGTGCTAGGGGGGGGGGCCAAGCTTTCTTT
D gene: TRBD1; clone size: many; J gene: TRBJ1-1; V gene: TRBV29-1; CDR3 protein: CSVYSGTVAAFF; CDR3 DNA: TGCAGCGTTTACTCCGGGACAGTCGCCGCTTTCTTT
D gene: NA; clone size: NA; J gene: TRBJ1-1; V gene: TRBV29-1; CDR3 protein: CSVADGNTDAFF; CDR3 DNA: TGCAGCGTTGCTGACGGGAACACTGACGCTTTCTTT
D gene: NA; clone size: NA; J gene: TRBJ1-2; V gene: TRBV12-3/TRBV12-4; CDR3 protein: CASSFSGGPAYGYTF; CDR3 DNA: TGTGCCAGCAGTTTTTCTGGGGGCCCGGCCTATGGCTACACCTTC
D gene: TRBD1; clone size: many; J gene: TRBJ1-2; V gene: TRBV11-2; CDR3 protein: CASSAFPSGQNRRHGYTF; CDR3 DNA: TGTGCCAGCAGCGCTTTCCCATCGGGACAGAATAGACGACATGGCTACACCTTC
D gene: TRBD2; clone size: NA; J gene: TRBJ2-5; V gene: TRBV27; CDR3 protein: CASSLYPIPGLAGGQETQYF; CDR3 DNA: TGTGCCAGCAGTTTATACCCTATACCCGGACTAGCGGGGGGACAAGAGACCCAGTACTTC
D gene: NA; clone size: few; J gene: TRBJ1-5; V gene: TRBV18; CDR3 protein: CASSPRAGRSNQPQHF; CDR3 DNA: TGTGCCAGCTCACCCAGGGCGGGGCGGAGCAATCAGCCCCAGCATTTT
D gene: TRBD1; clone size: NA; J gene: TRBJ2-7; V gene: TRBV10-2; CDR3 protein: CASSDSGTAYYEQYF; CDR3 DNA: TGCGCCAGCAGTGATTCAGGGACAGCTTACTACGAGCAGTACTTC